This T cell receptor beta chain was documented in a study of Graves' ophthalmopathy and Graves' hyperthyroidism. Study observations and caveats: Detection in blood was also observed for most expanded thyroid clonotypes above 0.001 frequency.

This clonotype was seen ten or more times. What it binds is not known. The V and J ends lost 3 bases and 1 base, in that order; junction bases with no gene match: 6. Per the germline V gene, CDR1 is SGHRS and CDR2 is YFSETQ. The CDR3 is 16 amino acids. TCR beta CDR3 amplification used RNA transcripts. Second-round multiplex PCR followed a first-round RT-PCR using HTBI primers. TCRdb processed the multiplex PCR reads anew with MiXCR; each CDR3 protein has one entry. The repertoire consists of around 400,000 distinct CDR3 sequences, with around 17% occurring once and the leading ten covering roughly 1.5%. Exclusion criteria comprised other autoimmune diseases, uncontrolled infections, pregnancy or lactation in patients. Diagnoses were established from clinical symptoms, serum thyroxine, TRAb, thyroid ultrasound and orbital computed tomography. PBMCs were isolated from a roughly 10 ml sample of fresh peripheral blood.

The V call is TRBV5-1, the J call TRBJ2-5, with TRBD2 matching over 10 bases. The source is a woman between 18 and 30 years old with Graves' ophthalmopathy. The material sequenced was peripheral blood. The DNA for the CDR3 is TGCGCCAGCAGCTATCTAGCGGGGGATTTCCAAGAGACCCAGTACTTC. This encodes CASSYLAGDFQETQYF.